This T cell receptor (beta chain) is from a study of control samples from healthy donors and cancer patients. The CDR3 is made up of 17 amino acids. Germline values: CDR1 SGDLS, CDR2 YYNGEE. V lost 2 bases and J lost 15; bases outside the gene matches: 21. Data came from immunoSEQ multiplex PCR; TCRdb stores just in-frame clones and leaves some out. The sample lists 120,000 or so clones; about 87% were seen once. The chain is built from TRBV9 and TRBJ2-1, with 9 bases aligning to TRBD1. The TCR was taken from a man aged 60 to 69 in good health. Sequencing was done on a sample of blood. The DNA for the CDR3 is TGTGCCAGCAGCGTGGACCCCGGGACAGGGACCAGGCTAGGGCGGTTCTTC. Translated, it gives CASSVDPGTGTRLGRFF.